These T cell receptor beta chains were read from a single sample in a study of cytomegalovirus exposure and HLA in healthy donors. Produced via immunoSEQ multiplex PCR; TCRdb's table is partial and in-frame only. There are about 170,000 clones in the sample; around 80% occur only once, and 1% lies in the top ten. Sequenced: PBMCs. These receptors all come from a woman aged 50 to 60 in good health and CMV-seropositive. CDR3s include the opening cysteine and the closing phenylalanine or tryptophan. Each record gives: V gene, J gene, clone size, D gene, CDR3 DNA, CDR3 protein. D genes are given only for firm matches. A row's size may be missing; if present it is once, few, many or a size class.

>TRBV18|TRBJ1-2|NA|NA
TGTGCCAGCTCACCGACGAACAGGAACTCCTATGGCTACACCTTC
CASSPTNRNSYGYTF
>TRBV5-1|TRBJ2-1|NA|NA
TGCGCCAGTGGACAGAGCTCCTACAATGAGCAGTTCTTC
CASGQSSYNEQFF
>TRBV7-2|TRBJ2-7|NA|NA
TGTGCCAGCAGCTCTCATGGACAGTTCAACGAGCAGTACTTC
CASSSHGQFNEQYF
>TRBV6-4|TRBJ1-2|NA|NA
TGTGCCAGCAGCTTAAGGGGCCTCTATGGCTACACCTTC
CASSLRGLYGYTF
>TRBV4-3|TRBJ2-1|NA|TRBD2
TGCGCCAGCAGCCAGGAGGTTTCTAGCGGACCAACCGCTGGGGGAGAGCAGTTCTTC
CASSQEVSSGPTAGGEQFF
>TRBV5-6|TRBJ2-3|NA|NA
TGTGCCAGCAGCTTGACCCGAGGGAGCCCCCCGAGGTCGCAGTATTTT
CASSLTRGSPPRSQYF
>TRBV4-3|TRBJ1-6|NA|NA
TGCGCCAGCAGCCAAGGGGGCTTTGGGGCACCCCTCCACTTT
CASSQGGFGAPLHF
>TRBV5-1|TRBJ2-7|few|TRBD2
TGCGCCAGCAGCGTCTTAGCGGGGGGGCCTGTCTCCTACGAGCAGTACTTC
CASSVLAGGPVSYEQYF
>TRBV7-2|TRBJ2-4|NA|NA
TGTGCCAGCAGGGACAGGGAGGGGGACATTCAGTACTTC
CASRDREGDIQYF
>TRBV4-3|TRBJ2-3|NA|TRBD2
TGCGCCAGCAGCCAAGGGAGCGGGGCAAAGATAGATACGCAGTATTTT
CASSQGSGAKIDTQYF
>TRBV5-4|TRBJ2-2|NA|NA
TGTGCCAGCAGCCCGCACATCGGGGAGCTGTTTTTT
CASSPHIGELFF
>TRBV6-6|TRBJ2-7|NA|TRBD2
TGTGCCAGCAACTCGGGGGGGACCCGAGCCTACGAGCAGTACTTC
CASNSGGTRAYEQYF
>TRBV7-2|TRBJ1-1|NA|NA
TGTGCCAGCAGCTCCGCCGGGGGGCGTTTAGAAGCTTTCTTT
CASSSAGGRLEAFF
>TRBV5-1|TRBJ2-3|few|NA
TGCGCCAGCAGCCACGAACAAGATACGCAGTATTTT
CASSHEQDTQYF
>TRBV9|TRBJ2-2|NA|NA
TGTGCCAGCAGCCCCCCCGCGGGCACGAACACCGGGGAGCTGTTTTTT
CASSPPAGTNTGELFF
>TRBV11-2|TRBJ2-2|NA|TRBD2
TGTGCCAGCAGCATACTAGCGGGACCCACCGGGGAGCTGTTTTTT
CASSILAGPTGELFF
>TRBV10-3|TRBJ2-7|NA|NA
TGTGCCATCAGAGACCCCCGGGACGGGAGCTCCTACGAGCAGTACTTC
CAIRDPRDGSSYEQYF
>TRBV7-9|TRBJ2-1|NA|TRBD1
TGTGCCAGCAGCTTAGCGGACAGGGGAAGAAGGGAAGAGCAGTTCTTC
CASSLADRGRREEQFF
>TRBV6-1|TRBJ2-3|once|NA
TGTGCCAGCAGTGAGGCAGGGGCCCGACCTAGAGATACGCAGTATTTT
CASSEAGARPRDTQYF
>TRBV28|TRBJ2-7|NA|TRBD2
TGTGCCAGCAGTTTAGGGCTAGCGGGAGGGAAGAGCTCCTACGAGCAGTACTTC
CASSLGLAGGKSSYEQYF
>TRBV9|TRBJ1-3|NA|NA
TGTGCCAGCAGCGCCGGTTTGACAGTCTCTGGAAACACCATATATTTT
CASSAGLTVSGNTIYF
>TRBV4-2|TRBJ2-5|NA|TRBD2
TGTGCCAGCAGCCAAGAGGGACTAGCGGGGGAGACCCAGTACTTC
CASSQEGLAGETQYF
>TRBV9|TRBJ2-3|NA|NA
TGTGCCAGCAGCCTTACCGGGAAGACCCTGACAGATACGCAGTATTTT
CASSLTGKTLTDTQYF
>TRBV27|TRBJ2-7|NA|NA
TGTGCCAGCAGTGGGGGGACGGGGAAATACGAGCAGTACTTC
CASSGGTGKYEQYF
>TRBV5-4|TRBJ1-4|NA|TRBD1
TGTGCCAGCAGCTTGAATCCACAGGGGGGGGAAAAACTGTTTTTT
CASSLNPQGGEKLFF
>TRBV7-2|TRBJ2-5|NA|NA
TGTGCCAGCAGCTTATTTGGAGGGATACAAGAGACCCAGTACTTC
CASSLFGGIQETQYF
>TRBV6-5|TRBJ2-5|NA|NA
TGTGCCAGCAGTTACCGTGGTGCGCCGGAGACCCAGTACTTC
CASSYRGAPETQYF
>TRBV5-1|TRBJ2-3|NA|NA
TGCGCCAGCTTGGCGGGAACAACCACAGATACGCAGTATTTT
CASLAGTTTDTQYF
>TRBV7-9|TRBJ2-3|once|TRBD2
TGTGCCAGCAGCTTGGTAACTAGCGGGAGTGCGGATACGCAGTATTTT
CASSLVTSGSADTQYF
>TRBV28|TRBJ1-1|few|NA
TGTGCCAGCAGTTTAACGACTCCCACTGAAGCTTTCTTT
CASSLTTPTEAFF
>TRBV28|TRBJ2-4|NA|NA
TGTGCCAGCAGTTCGCCCCCCGGCGGGCGCCGGGACATTCAGTACTTC
CASSSPPGGRRDIQYF
>TRBV28|TRBJ2-7|NA|TRBD1
TGTGCCAGCAGTTCCATATCGTTACCGGGACAGGACTCCTACGAGCAGTACTTC
CASSSISLPGQDSYEQYF
>TRBV9|TRBJ2-7|NA|NA
TGTGCCAGCAGCGTAGCTACAGGGATTCCCTACGAGCAGTACTTC
CASSVATGIPYEQYF
>TRBV7-2|TRBJ2-5|NA|TRBD1
TGTGCCAGCAGCTTAAGTTTGGGACAGGCGCAAGAGACCCAGTACTTC
CASSLSLGQAQETQYF
>TRBV30|TRBJ2-6|NA|NA
TGTGCCTGGAACCCAAGGAGGGTCAGGGACCCTGGGGCCAACGTCCTGACTTTC
CAWNPRRVRDPGANVLTF
>TRBV5-4|TRBJ2-1|NA|TRBD2
TGTGCCAGCAGCCATGGGACTAGCGGGGAGCAGTTCTTC
CASSHGTSGEQFF
>TRBV11-2|TRBJ2-5|NA|NA
TGTGCCAGCAGCCCAACAAACAGCTTCCAAGAGACCCAGTACTTC
CASSPTNSFQETQYF
>TRBV14|TRBJ2-2|NA|NA
TGTGCCACCGGACAGAGTCTGAACACCGGGGAGCTGTTTTTT
CATGQSLNTGELFF
>TRBV14|TRBJ1-6|NA|NA
TGTGCCAGCAGCCGATTCGAGGGGGCACCCCTCCACTTT
CASSRFEGAPLHF
>TRBV7-9|TRBJ2-3|NA|NA
TGTTCCAGCATACAGACAGATACGCAGTATTTT
CSSIQTDTQYF
>TRBV7-6|TRBJ2-7|NA|NA
TGTGCCAGCAGCTTAGTTATAGGAAGCGGAGTTTACGAGCAGTACTTC
CASSLVIGSGVYEQYF
>TRBV7-8|TRBJ2-2|once|NA
TGTGCCAGCAGCTTAGCCGCGGGGGCACGGGGCGGGGAGCTGTTTTTT
CASSLAAGARGGELFF
>TRBV5-1|TRBJ1-5|few|NA
TGCGCCAGCAGCTTGGATTCGGGGGGCAATCAGCCCCAGCATTTT
CASSLDSGGNQPQHF
>TRBV5-1|TRBJ1-1|NA|NA
TGCGCCAGCAGCTCTACATCGGGGTCCACTGAAGCTTTCTTT
CASSSTSGSTEAFF
>TRBV16|TRBJ2-3|NA|TRBD1
TGTGCCAGCAGCCAGGGGACAGGGAGCACAGATACGCAGTATTTT
CASSQGTGSTDTQYF
>TRBV11-2|TRBJ1-2|NA|TRBD1
TGTGCCAGCAGCGGGGGGGGACAGGGTTATGGCTACACCTTC
CASSGGGQGYGYTF
>TRBV18|TRBJ2-2|NA|NA
TGTGCCAGCTCACCTCGAGGCTCGGGGACCGGGGAGCTGTTTTTT
CASSPRGSGTGELFF
>TRBV6-5|TRBJ2-3|once|NA
TGTGCCAGCAGCCTCGGATCAGCGGGCACGGGTGCGCAGTATTTT
CASSLGSAGTGAQYF
>TRBV6-5|TRBJ1-1|NA|NA
TGTGCCAGCAGGGTTCTATTTGCGGGACGGACTGAAGCTTTCTTT
CASRVLFAGRTEAFF
>TRBV12-1|TRBJ2-7|NA|NA
TGTGCCAGCAGCCCGTACCAGCGGGGAAGGATTGGTGAGCAGTACTTC
CASSPYQRGRIGEQYF
>TRBV2|TRBJ1-1|few|TRBD1
TGTGCGATTGGGACAGTTGAAGCTTTCTTT
CAIGTVEAFF
>TRBV7-3|TRBJ2-3|few|TRBD2
TGTGCCAGCAGCCACGTGGAAGCGGGGGGGAAAGATACGCAGTATTTT
CASSHVEAGGKDTQYF
>TRBV7-9|TRBJ1-2|NA|NA
TGTGCCAGCACGGGAACCCGGACCCAAGGCTACACCTTC
CASTGTRTQGYTF
>TRBV5-1|TRBJ2-5|NA|TRBD2
TGCGCCAGCAGCTTGCGGGAGGCAGAGACCCAGTACTTC
CASSLREAETQYF